This TCR beta chain is from a study of cytomegalovirus exposure and HLA in healthy donors. Trimming removed 6 bases from V and 5 bases from J, with 11 bases in between. The germline gives CDR1 DFQATT, CDR2 SNEGSKA (reference sequence). This CDR3 is 11 amino acids long. In the PCR, 60 Vbeta and 13 Jbeta primers were used. TCRdb's table, derived via immunoSEQ multiplex PCR, lists solely in-frame clones and lacks some. The data hold some 200,000 clones, with roughly 8.7% observed a single time. This sequence joins TRBV20-1 and TRBJ2-7, with D uncertain. This TCR was sampled from a woman under 40 in good health and CMV-seropositive. The sample consisted of PBMCs. In nucleotides, the CDR3 is TGCAGTGCCCCCTCTCTCGACGAGCAGTACTTC. Protein product: CSAPSLDEQYF.